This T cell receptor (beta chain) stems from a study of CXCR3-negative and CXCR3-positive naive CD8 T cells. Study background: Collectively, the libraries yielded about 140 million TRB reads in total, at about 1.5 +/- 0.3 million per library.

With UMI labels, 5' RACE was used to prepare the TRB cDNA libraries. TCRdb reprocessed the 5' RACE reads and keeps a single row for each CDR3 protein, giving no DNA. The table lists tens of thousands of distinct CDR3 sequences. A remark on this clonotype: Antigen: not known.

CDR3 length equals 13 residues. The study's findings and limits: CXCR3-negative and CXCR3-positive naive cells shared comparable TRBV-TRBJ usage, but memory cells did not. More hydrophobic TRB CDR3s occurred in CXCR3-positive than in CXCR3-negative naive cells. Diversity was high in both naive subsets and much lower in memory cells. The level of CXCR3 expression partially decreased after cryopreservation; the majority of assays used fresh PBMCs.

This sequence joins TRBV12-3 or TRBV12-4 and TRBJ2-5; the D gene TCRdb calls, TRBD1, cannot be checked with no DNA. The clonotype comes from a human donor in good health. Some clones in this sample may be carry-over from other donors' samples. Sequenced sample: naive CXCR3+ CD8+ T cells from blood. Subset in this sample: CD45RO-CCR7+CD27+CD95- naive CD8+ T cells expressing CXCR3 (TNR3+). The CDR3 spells CASRPLGGETQYF.